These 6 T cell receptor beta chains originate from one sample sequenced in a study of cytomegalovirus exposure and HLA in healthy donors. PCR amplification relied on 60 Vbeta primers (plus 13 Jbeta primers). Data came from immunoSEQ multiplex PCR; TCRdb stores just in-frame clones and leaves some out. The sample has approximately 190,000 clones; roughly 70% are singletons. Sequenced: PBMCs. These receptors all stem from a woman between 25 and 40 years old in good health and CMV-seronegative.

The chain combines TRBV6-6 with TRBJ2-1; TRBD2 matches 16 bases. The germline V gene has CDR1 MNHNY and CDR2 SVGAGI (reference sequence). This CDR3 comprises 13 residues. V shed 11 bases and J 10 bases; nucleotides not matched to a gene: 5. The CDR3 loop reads CAAGTSGRGEQFF. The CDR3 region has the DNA TGTGCCGCTGGGACTAGCGGGAGGGGGGAGCAGTTCTTC.

For the CDR3, the DNA is TGTGCCAGCAGTGACGGACACCTCCCGTACGAGCAGTACTTC. This encodes CASSDGHLPYEQYF. V and J are TRBV6-1 and TRBJ2-7; D possibly corresponds to TRBD1 (5 bases). V dropped 3 bases and J dropped 4 bases, with 13 bases sitting between them. The CDR3 sequence is 14 residues long. Germline CDR1 reads MNHNS; CDR2 reads SASEGT.

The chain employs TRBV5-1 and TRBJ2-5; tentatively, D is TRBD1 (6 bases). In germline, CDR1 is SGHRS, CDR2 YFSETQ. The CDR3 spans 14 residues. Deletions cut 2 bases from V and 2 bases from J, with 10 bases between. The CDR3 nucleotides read TGCGCCAGCAGCTTCGTCGGACAGCAAGAGACCCAGTACTTC. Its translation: CASSFVGQQETQYF.

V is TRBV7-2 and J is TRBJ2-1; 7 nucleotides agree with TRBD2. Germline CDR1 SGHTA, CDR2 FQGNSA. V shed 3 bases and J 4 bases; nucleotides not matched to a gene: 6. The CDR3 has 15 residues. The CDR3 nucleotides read TGTGCCAGCAGCTTTATACTAGCGCCATACAATGAGCAGTTCTTC. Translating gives CASSFILAPYNEQFF. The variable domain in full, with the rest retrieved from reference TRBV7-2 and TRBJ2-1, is GAGVSQSPSNKVTEKGKDVELRCDPISGHTALYWYRQSLGQGLEFLIYFQGNSAPDKSGLPSDRFSAERTGGSVSTLTIQRTQQEDSAVYLCASSFILAPYNEQFFGPGTRLTVL.

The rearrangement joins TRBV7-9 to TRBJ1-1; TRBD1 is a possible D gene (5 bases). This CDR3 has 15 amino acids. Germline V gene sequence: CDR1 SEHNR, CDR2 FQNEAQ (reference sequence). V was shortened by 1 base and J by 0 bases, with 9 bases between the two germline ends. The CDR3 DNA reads TGTGCCAGCAGCTTAGAGGGGAACATGAACACTGAAGCTTTCTTT. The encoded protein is CASSLEGNMNTEAFF.

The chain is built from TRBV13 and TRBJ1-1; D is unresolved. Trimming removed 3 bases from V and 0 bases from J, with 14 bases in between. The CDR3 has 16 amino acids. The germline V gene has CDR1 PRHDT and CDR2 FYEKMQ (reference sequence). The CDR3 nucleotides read TGTGCCAGCAGCTTTTTGGTTACCTCAGTGAACACTGAAGCTTTCTTT. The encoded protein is CASSFLVTSVNTEAFF. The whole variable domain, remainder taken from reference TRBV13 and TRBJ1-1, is AAGVIQSPRHLIKEKRETATLKCYPIPRHDTVYWYQQGPGQDPQFLISFYEKMQSDKGSIPDRFSAQQFSDYHSELNMSSLELGDSALYFCASSFLVTSVNTEAFFGQGTRLTVV.